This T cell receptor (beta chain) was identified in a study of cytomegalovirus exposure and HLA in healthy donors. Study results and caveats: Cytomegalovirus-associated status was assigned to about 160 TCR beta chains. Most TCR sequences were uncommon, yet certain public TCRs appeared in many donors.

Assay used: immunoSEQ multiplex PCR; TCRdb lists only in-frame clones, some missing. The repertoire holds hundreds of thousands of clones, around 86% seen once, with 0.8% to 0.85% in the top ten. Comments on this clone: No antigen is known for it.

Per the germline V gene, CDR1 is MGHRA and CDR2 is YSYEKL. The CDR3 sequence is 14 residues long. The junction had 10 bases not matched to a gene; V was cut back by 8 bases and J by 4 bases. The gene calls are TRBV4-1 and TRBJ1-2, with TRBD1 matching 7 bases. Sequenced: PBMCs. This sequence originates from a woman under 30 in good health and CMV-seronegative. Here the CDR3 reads CASQTRDSSYGYTF. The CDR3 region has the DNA TGCGCCAGCCAAACCAGGGACAGCTCCTATGGCTACACCTTC.